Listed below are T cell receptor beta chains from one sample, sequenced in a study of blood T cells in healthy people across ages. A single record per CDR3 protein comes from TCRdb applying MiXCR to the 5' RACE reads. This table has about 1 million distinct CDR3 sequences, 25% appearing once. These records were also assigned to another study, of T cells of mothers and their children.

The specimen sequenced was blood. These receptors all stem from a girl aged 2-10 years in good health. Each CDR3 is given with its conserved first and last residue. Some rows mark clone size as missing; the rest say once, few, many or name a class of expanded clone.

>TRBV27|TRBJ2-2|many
CASSLRGWATGELFF
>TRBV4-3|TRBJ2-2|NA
CASSQAGGPGELFF
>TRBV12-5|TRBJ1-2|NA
CASGLSRDGYTF
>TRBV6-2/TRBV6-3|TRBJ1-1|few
CASSYEGCTEAFF
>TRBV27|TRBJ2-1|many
CASSSKARQYDEQFF
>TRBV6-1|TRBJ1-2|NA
CASQTGYGYTF
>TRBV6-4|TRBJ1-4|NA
CASIENIGGEKLFF
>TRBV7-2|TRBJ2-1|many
CASSLDRGYNEQFF
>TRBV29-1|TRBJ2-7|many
CSVGLSYEQYF
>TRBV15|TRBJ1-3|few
CATNSTTQGRGNTIYF
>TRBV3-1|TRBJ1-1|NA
CASSRTETTEAFF
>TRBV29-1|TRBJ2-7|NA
CSVDVRGYEQYF
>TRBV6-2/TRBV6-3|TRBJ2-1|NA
CASSPNLAGGYNEQFF
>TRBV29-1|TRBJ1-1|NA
CSAAPGTFLEAFF
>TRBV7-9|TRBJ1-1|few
CASSLRQMEAFF
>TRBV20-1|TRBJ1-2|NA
CSARDAANYGYTF
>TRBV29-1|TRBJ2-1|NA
CSFYRRDRGINEQFF
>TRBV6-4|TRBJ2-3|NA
CASSAYSSGGGTDTQYF
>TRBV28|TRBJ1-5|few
CASIFVGLGDQPQHF
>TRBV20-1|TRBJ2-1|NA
CSARGGSVSYNEQFF
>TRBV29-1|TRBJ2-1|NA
CSADRGLTEQFF
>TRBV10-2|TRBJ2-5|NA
CASSDPGRGSTYEQYF
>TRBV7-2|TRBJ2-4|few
CASSLDLDIQYF
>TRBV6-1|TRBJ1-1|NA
CASSEARRGTEAFF
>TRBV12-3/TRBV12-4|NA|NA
CASSASGGVTYEQYF
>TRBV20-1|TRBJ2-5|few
CSARGRAETQYF
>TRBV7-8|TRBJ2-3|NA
CASTQTGQVTDTQYF
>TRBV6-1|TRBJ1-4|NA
CASSSWPTGSSNEKLFF
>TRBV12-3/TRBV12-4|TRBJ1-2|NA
CASSYSGGVDYTF
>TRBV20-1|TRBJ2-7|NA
CSARELGGYEQYF
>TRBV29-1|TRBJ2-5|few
CSVGTSGGFQETQYF
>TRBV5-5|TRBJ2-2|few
CASSPPANTGELFF
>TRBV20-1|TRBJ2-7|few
CSAPGRGTYEQYF
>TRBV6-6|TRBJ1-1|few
CASIPSLNTEAFF
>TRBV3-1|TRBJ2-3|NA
CASSHFGGVRDTQYF
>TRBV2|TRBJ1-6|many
CASKSTGPNSPLHF
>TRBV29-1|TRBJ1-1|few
CSVEDLFPEAFF
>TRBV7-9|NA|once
CASSTTGTEPSYEQYF
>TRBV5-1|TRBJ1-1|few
CASSLGEYSGDTEAFF
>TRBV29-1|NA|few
CSVEGGSGNTYEQYF
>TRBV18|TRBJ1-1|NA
CATLRENTEAFF
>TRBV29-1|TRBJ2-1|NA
CSVSGHFNEQFF
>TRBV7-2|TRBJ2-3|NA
CASSYTPARADTQYF
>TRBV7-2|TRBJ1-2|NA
CASSYTGTIGDGYTF
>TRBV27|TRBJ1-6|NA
CTSSLFLLQGDNSPLHF
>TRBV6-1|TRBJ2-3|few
CASSEWSGGTVSTDTQYF
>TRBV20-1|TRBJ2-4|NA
CSAPKGGSGDIQYF
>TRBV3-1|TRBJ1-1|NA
CASSQEQGIWAVAFF
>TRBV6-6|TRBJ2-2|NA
CASQDLGGTGELFF
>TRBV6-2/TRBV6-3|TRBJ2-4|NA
CASLGVSYHSGTKNIQYF
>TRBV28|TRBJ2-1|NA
CASSRMGWNEQFF
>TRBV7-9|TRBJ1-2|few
CASSSELDPAGGYTF
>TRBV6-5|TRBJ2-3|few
CASRSGTDADTQYF
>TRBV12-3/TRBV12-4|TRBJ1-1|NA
CASTGLGRAFF
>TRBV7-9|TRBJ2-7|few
CASSLGPGSQDYEQYF
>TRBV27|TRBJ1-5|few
CASMGPGGGSNQPQHF